These 31 T cell receptor beta chains originate from one sample sequenced in a study of blood T cell repertoires in COVID-19. Here immunoSEQ multiplex PCR was the method, and the copy in TCRdb shows in-frame clones only, minus some. The sample gives about 210,000 clones, roughly 90% of which show up once; about 5% is in the top ten. The sample taken for sequencing was peripheral blood. The source is a woman between 40 and 55 years old with acute or convalescent COVID-19.

This rearrangement joins TRBV29-1 to TRBJ1-2; the match to TRBD1 covers 7 bases. With 4 bases clipped from V and 0 bases from J, the junction kept 8 bases outside the gene matches. Germline-derived CDR1 and CDR2 are SQVTM and ANQGSEA. This CDR3 comprises 15 residues. CDR3 nucleotides: TGCAGCGTTGGCCGGACAGGACTATCTAACTATGGCTACACCTTC. Protein sequence: CSVGRTGLSNYGYTF.

The V and J genes are TRBV5-5 and TRBJ1-4; D gene uncertain. This CDR3 has 14 amino acids. Per germline, CDR1 SGHKS and CDR2 YYEKEE (reference sequence). The V and J ends lost 4 bases and 3 bases respectively, with 10 bases between them. The CDR3 here is CASSLLSANEKLFF. DNA of the CDR3: TGTGCCAGCAGCCTGTTATCGGCTAATGAAAAACTGTTTTTT.

This chain joins TRBV4-1 and TRBJ1-2; D not certain. This CDR3 contains 16 residues. Germline V CDR1 and CDR2: MGHRA, YSYEKL. Trimming left V 4 bases short and J 5 bases short, with 20 bases between. The CDR3 reads CASSPTREGTIYGYTF. In DNA form, the CDR3 reads TGCGCCAGCAGCCCGACTAGAGAGGGAACGATATATGGCTACACCTTC.

V gene TRBV10-3 combines with J gene TRBJ1-1; TRBD1 is a possible D gene (5 bases). This CDR3 is built from 15 residues. Trimming took off 3 bases at V and 5 bases at J, with 16 bases between the two ends. Germline V gene data show CDR1 as ENHRY and CDR2 as SYGVKD. CDR3 region: CAISDLRGRQTEAFF. DNA of the CDR3: TGTGCCATCAGTGACCTGCGGGGGAGGCAAACTGAAGCTTTCTTT.

The chain has TRBV11-2 and TRBJ1-2; D gene unclear. Per the germline V gene, CDR1 is SGHAT and CDR2 is FQNNGV. This CDR3 spans 13 amino acids. The germline V and J ends were trimmed by 4 bases and 7 bases, with 13 bases remaining between them. This chain's CDR3 is CASSYSTSGGYTF. CDR3 bases: TGTGCCAGCAGCTATTCGACCTCAGGTGGCTACACCTTC.

The chain combines TRBV5-1 with TRBJ2-5; 9 bases are shared with TRBD1. Trimming at V came to 1 base and at J to 4 bases, leaving 2 bases not matched to a gene. In germline, CDR1 is SGHRS, CDR2 YFSETQ. This CDR3 region has 14 residues. The CDR3 reads CASSLNRGRETQYF. DNA for the CDR3: TGCGCCAGCAGCTTGAACAGGGGGCGAGAGACCCAGTACTTC.

V is TRBV12-3 or TRBV12-4 and J is TRBJ2-1, with a weak D call TRBD2 (5 bases). V was clipped by 5 bases and J by 2 bases, with 7 bases between them. This CDR3 region has 13 residues. CDR3 residues: CASSMGAYNEQFF. In nucleotides, the CDR3 is TGTGCCAGCAGTATGGGAGCCTACAATGAGCAGTTCTTC.

The DNA for the CDR3 is TGTGCCAGCAGTGATGGTATAGCTAACTATGGCTACACCTTC. Its translation: CASSDGIANYGYTF. The chain joins TRBV2 to TRBJ1-2, with D unresolved. Deletions cut 3 bases from V and 0 bases from J, with 8 bases between. Germline CDR1 SNHLY, CDR2 FYNNEI. This CDR3 contains 14 residues.

The CDR3 region has the DNA TGCGCCAGCAGCAAAGCGGACGGAGCCCAAGAGACCCAGTACTTC. Its translation: CASSKADGAQETQYF. The chain joins TRBV5-1 to TRBJ2-5; the D gene is possibly TRBD2 (5 bases). Germline V gene lookup returns CDR1 SGHRS and CDR2 YFSETQ. The CDR3 is 15 amino acids. Trimming pared 4 bases from V and 1 base from J, leaving 14 bases between. The complete variable domain, with remaining parts taken from reference TRBV5-1 and TRBJ2-5, reads KAGVTQTPRYLIKTRGQQVTLSCSPISGHRSVSWYQQTPGQGLQFLFEYFSETQRNKGNFPGRFSGRQFSNSRSEMNVSTLELGDSALYLCASSKADGAQETQYFGPGTRLLVL.

The chain uses TRBV4-1 and TRBJ2-1; TRBD1 aligns across 7 bases. The CDR3 length is 12 residues. V dropped 3 bases and J dropped 7; count of bases not matched to a gene: 0. Looked up from germline, CDR1 is MGHRA and CDR2 is YSYEKL. CDR3 region: CASSQTGNEQFF. The CDR3 DNA sequence: TGCGCCAGCAGCCAGACAGGGAATGAGCAGTTCTTC.

This sequence joins TRBV4-1 and TRBJ1-3; D is ambiguous. In germline, CDR1 is MGHRA, CDR2 YSYEKL. The CDR3 is made up of 18 amino acids. Between the trimmed V and J ends, which lost 1 base and 2 bases, there was a span of 18 bases. The CDR3, as DNA: TGCGCCAGCAGCCAAGTTTGGGCTAGAGGGAGGGCTGGAAACACCATATATTTT. Protein: CASSQVWARGRAGNTIYF.

The V call is TRBV19, the J call TRBJ1-5, with 9 positions matching TRBD1. Germline CDR1 reads LNHDA; CDR2 reads SQIVND (reference sequence). The CDR3 has 15 amino acids. Germline trimming cut 6 bases from V and 2 bases from J; bases unmatched to any gene: 5. The CDR3 nucleotides read TGTGCCAGTAGACACCGGACAGGGGGCAATCAGCCCCAGCATTTT. Translating it yields CASRHRTGGNQPQHF.

This chain links TRBV6-6 with TRBJ2-2; TRBD2 matches at 14 bases. Germline assignment: CDR1 MNHNY and CDR2 SVGAGI (reference sequence). J lost 9 bases, V lost 5 bases, and 8 bases had no gene match. The CDR3 covers 16 residues. The CDR3 DNA follows: TGTGCCAGCAGTCGATGGGGGACTAGCGGGGGAAGGGAGCTGTTTTTT. Amino acid sequence: CASSRWGTSGGRELFF.

This clone was found once. The genes are TRBV7-2 and TRBJ1-6; the match to TRBD1 covers 10 bases. The CDR3 is 16 residues long. V was clipped by 3 bases and J by 8 bases; unmatched bases: 7. Germline CDR1 and CDR2: SGHTA and FQGNSA. CDR3 region: CASSLVTGGEDSPLHF. DNA for the CDR3: TGTGCCAGCAGCTTGGTGACAGGGGGCGAGGATTCACCCCTCCACTTT.

This clone occurred once. The rearrangement links TRBV19 to TRBJ1-1; a possible D gene is TRBD1 (5 bases). The CDR3 has 15 residues. CDR1 and CDR2 from the germline V gene are LNHDA and SQIVND (reference sequence). Trimming pared 0 bases from V and 3 bases from J, leaving 11 bases between. Here the CDR3 reads CASSIDGQGYTEAFF. CDR3 DNA sequence: TGTGCCAGTAGTATAGATGGGCAGGGCTACACTGAAGCTTTCTTT.

The chain has TRBV12-3 or TRBV12-4 and TRBJ2-1; D not certain. The CDR3 is 12 amino acids. V was trimmed by 6 bases and J by 10 bases, leaving 13 bases between them. In DNA form, the CDR3 reads TGTGCCAGCAGCCTGATTTCGCAGGAGCAGTTCTTC. Protein: CASSLISQEQFF.

The V and J genes are TRBV5-5 and TRBJ2-7, with 7 bases fitting TRBD1. CDR1 SGHKS and CDR2 YYEKEE come from the germline V gene (reference sequence). The CDR3 totals 15 residues. V dropped 1 base and J dropped 9; count of bases not matched to a gene: 13. CDR3 sequence (DNA): TGTGCCAGCAGCTTGCTCAGGGGGAGTTGGTTGGTGCAGTACGTC. Its translation is CASSLLRGSWLVQYV.

This clone appeared a single time. This chain links TRBV7-8 with TRBJ1-2; possibly TRBD1 for D (6 bases). CDR1 is SGHVS and CDR2 is FQNEAQ in the germline V gene. This CDR3 is built from 14 residues. V dropped 5 bases and J dropped 6 bases, with 16 bases sitting between them. The CDR3 protein is CASSPGTSWNGYTF. The DNA for the CDR3 is TGTGCCAGCAGCCCCGGGACAAGCTGGAATGGCTACACCTTC.

The chain links TRBV18 to TRBJ2-5; 10 positions match TRBD1. Germline CDR1 KGHSH, CDR2 LQKENI. V was clipped by 3 bases and J by 4 bases; unmatched bases: 11. The CDR3 has 17 residues. Here the CDR3 reads CASSPSPGQGIGETQYF. Written as DNA, the CDR3 is TGTGCCAGCTCACCGTCTCCGGGACAGGGGATAGGAGAGACCCAGTACTTC.

The V and J genes are TRBV12-3 or TRBV12-4 and TRBJ1-5; no clear D gene. The CDR3 is 13 amino acids. The V and J ends lost 5 bases and 3 bases respectively, with 8 bases between them. The CDR3 here is CASSRGPNQPQHF. Here the CDR3 DNA reads TGTGCCAGCAGTCGAGGGCCCAATCAGCCCCAGCATTTT.

The rearrangement links TRBV29-1 to TRBJ2-1, with 11 bases matching TRBD2. This CDR3 spans 15 amino acids. Germline V gives CDR1 SQVTM, CDR2 ANQGSEA. After removal of 6 bases from V and 3 bases from J, the junction contained 7 bases not matched to a gene. CDR3 DNA sequence: TGCAGCGTGAGGGCCCTAGCGGGGGGCTACAATGAGCAGTTCTTC. It is translated as CSVRALAGGYNEQFF.

The CDR3, as DNA: TGTGCCAGCAGCCTACAGGGTCGCACAGATACGCAGTATTTT. Its protein is CASSLQGRTDTQYF. This chain uses TRBV5-6 with TRBJ2-3; D might be TRBD1 (6 bases). The germline V and J ends were trimmed by 4 bases and 1 base, with 10 bases remaining between them. Germline V gives CDR1 SGHDT, CDR2 YYEEEE. This CDR3 has 14 residues.

The chain carries TRBV14 and TRBJ1-6; 10 nucleotides match TRBD1. Germline trimming cut 2 bases from V and 6 bases from J; bases unmatched to any gene: 1. The germline CDR1 and CDR2 sequences are SGHDN and FVKESK. The CDR3 runs 15 residues. CDR3 region: CASSQRTGGNSPLHF. In nucleotides, the CDR3 is TGTGCCAGCAGCCAAAGGACAGGGGGTAATTCACCCCTCCACTTT.

CDR3 bases: TGTGCCAGTAGTCCGGGGGACAGACTCGCCACTGAAGCTTTCTTT. This gives the protein CASSPGDRLATEAFF. This chain joins TRBV19 and TRBJ1-1, with 7 bases that match TRBD1. V trimming: 5 bases; J trimming: 4 bases; junction bases outside the gene matches: 10. The CDR3 is made up of 15 amino acids. CDR1 is LNHDA, CDR2 SQIVND, per germline (reference sequence). Complete variable domain (other parts from reference TRBV19 and TRBJ1-1): DGGITQSPKYLFRKEGQNVTLSCEQNLNHDAMYWYRQDPGQGLRLIYYSQIVNDFQKGDIAEGYSVSREKKESFPLTVTSAQKNPTAFYLCASSPGDRLATEAFFGQGTRLTVV.

The chain links TRBV13 to TRBJ1-1; 9 bases are shared with TRBD1. The CDR3 totals 14 residues. The V segment lost 7 bases and the J segment 3 bases; nucleotides outside the gene matches: 6. Germline loops: CDR1 PRHDT, CDR2 FYEKMQ (reference sequence). CDR3 sequence: CASTTTGGDTEAFF. The CDR3 coding sequence is TGTGCCAGCACCACCACAGGGGGCGACACTGAAGCTTTCTTT.

The chain combines TRBV2 with TRBJ2-3; 8 nucleotides line up with TRBD2. Germline loops: CDR1 SNHLY, CDR2 FYNNEI. The CDR3 contains 17 residues. With 9 bases clipped from V and 3 bases from J, the junction kept 17 bases outside the gene matches. The CDR3 loop is CARPGGTPGGTTDTQYF. CDR3 DNA sequence: TGTGCCAGGCCGGGAGGGACTCCTGGGGGGACAACAGATACGCAGTATTTT.

This clone was seen just once. The CDR3 region has the DNA TGTGCCAGCAGCCAAGGATTCGGAACAGGTGGTTCTGAAGCTTTCTTT. Encoded protein: CASSQGFGTGGSEAFF. The gene calls are TRBV14 and TRBJ1-1, with D possibly being TRBD1 (5 bases). The CDR3 consists of 16 residues. Trimming removed 1 base from V and 6 bases from J, with 18 bases in between. Germline CDR1 and CDR2: SGHDN and FVKESK.

This chain connects TRBV25-1 to TRBJ1-1; 7 nucleotides agree with TRBD1. The V gene end was trimmed by 6 bases and the J gene end by 5 bases; junction bases not matched to a gene: 12. CDR1 is MGHDK and CDR2 is SYGVNS in the germline V gene. There are 15 residues in the CDR3. Here the CDR3 reads CASRPLTGIGTEAFF. Here the CDR3 DNA reads TGTGCCAGCAGGCCCCTGACAGGGATCGGGACTGAAGCTTTCTTT.

CDR3 nucleotide sequence: TGCGCCAGCAGTGACCTTATCAGGGGGGTAGTCCAAGAGACCCAGTACTTC. This sequence encodes CASSDLIRGVVQETQYF. The rearrangement links TRBV10-2 to TRBJ2-5; a possible D gene is TRBD1 (7 bases). CDR3 length: 17 amino acids. V was clipped by 3 bases and J by 1 base, with 18 bases between them. Germline V lookup: CDR1 WSHSY, CDR2 SAAADI.

The sample holds a few counts of this clone. The chain has TRBV5-1 and TRBJ2-5, with 11 nucleotides matching TRBD2. CDR1 SGHRS and CDR2 YFSETQ come from the germline V gene. This CDR3 has 15 amino acids. J lost 5 bases, V lost 3 bases, and 6 bases had no gene match. The CDR3 DNA reads TGCGCCAGCAGCTATAGCGGGGGGGCTTACGAGACCCAGTACTTC. This encodes CASSYSGGAYETQYF.

This rearrangement joins TRBV7-2 to TRBJ2-5; D might be TRBD2 (6 bases). The CDR3 is 16 residues long. The V gene lost 5 bases and the J gene lost 4 bases, with 20 bases spanning the gap. The germline CDR1 and CDR2 sequences are SGHTA and FQGNSA. Here the CDR3 reads CASSPGWGETGETQYF. CDR3 nucleotides: TGTGCCAGCAGCCCGGGGTGGGGGGAAACTGGAGAGACCCAGTACTTC.